This record concerns one T cell receptor (beta chain) sequence. Antigen unknown. These data belong to a study of OX40 agonist ivuxolimab in advanced cancers. The overall study: Three patients showed partial responses: one hepatocellular carcinoma and two cutaneous melanoma cases.

Trimming took off 0 bases at V and 4 bases at J, with 14 bases between the two ends. CDR3 length: 16 residues. Germline V gene data show CDR1 as SGHRS and CDR2 as YFSETQ. Some clones are missing from TCRdb's copy, which holds only in-frame ones; the method was immunoSEQ multiplex PCR. The table has roughly 80,000 clones, approximately 86% seen once. General observations from the study: Doses of 0.1 to 3.0 mg/kg were accompanied by clonal expansion of CD4+ and CD8+ blood T cells by week 6.

The sequence derives from an adult with an advanced solid tumor such as melanoma, head and neck, liver or kidney cancer. This chain joins TRBV5-1 and TRBJ1-3; TRBD1 might be the D (5 bases). Source: CD4+ or CD8+ T cells sorted from blood, taken in a trial of the OX40 agonist ivuxolimab. The DNA of the CDR3 is TGCGCCAGCAGCTTGGCTGGGGCCATTATCGGAAACACCATATATTTT. It codes for CASSLAGAIIGNTIYF.